These 16 T cell receptor beta chains came from one sample sequenced in a study of shared clonotypes between healthy human individuals (dated by TCRdb to the early 2020s). CD8 naive samples were obtained by positive selection for CCR7 among CD45RO-negative cells, yielding a CD45RA+CCR7+ population from which TemRA cells were excluded. The library came from the immunoSEQ multiplex PCR assay. TCRdb provides this immuneACCESS table in a form limited to in-frame rearrangements. Some clones are lacking; in checked studies, under half of them reflect an unresolved V gene, and why the rest are absent is not known. The sample table lists about 2 million clones, about 95% of them with a count of one. The ten largest make up around 1.1% of the sample. The material sequenced was naive CD8+ T cells sorted from blood. This specimen's cell subset or site label, interpreted: CD45RA+CCR7+. These receptors were collected from a man younger than 35 in good health.

This rearrangement joins TRBV27 to TRBJ2-3; D not certain. V lost 2 bases, J lost 2 bases, and 11 bases lay in between. The CDR3 is 15 residues long. Per the germline V gene, CDR1 is MNHEY and CDR2 is SMNVEV (reference sequence). In DNA, the CDR3 is TGTGCCAGCAGTTTAGGGGTCACCCACACAGATACGCAGTATTTT. Translating gives CASSLGVTHTDTQYF.

The J gene is TRBJ2-7, the V gene TRBV4-1, with a weak D call TRBD1 (6 bases). The CDR3 is made up of 15 amino acids. The germline V gene has CDR1 MGHRA and CDR2 YSYEKL. Deletions cut 1 base from V and 0 bases from J, with 10 bases between. This chain's CDR3 is CASSQVVDSSYEQYF. The CDR3 region has the DNA TGCGCCAGCAGCCAAGTAGTGGACAGCTCCTACGAGCAGTACTTC.

The genes are TRBV4-1 and TRBJ1-5; 7 bases match TRBD1. The ends lost 0 bases at V and 2 bases at J; junction bases unmatched: 4. The germline V gene has CDR1 MGHRA and CDR2 YSYEKL. The CDR3 consists of 16 residues. CDR3 loop: CASSQEFGQGNQPQHF. CDR3 in DNA: TGCGCCAGCAGCCAAGAGTTCGGACAGGGCAATCAGCCCCAGCATTTT.

The genes are TRBV4-1 and TRBJ2-7; 7 nucleotides line up with TRBD2. CDR1 is MGHRA and CDR2 is YSYEKL in the germline V gene. V was clipped by 0 bases and J by 7 bases; unmatched bases: 9. The CDR3 sequence is 15 residues long. The CDR3 DNA sequence: TGCGCCAGCAGCCAAGATCTAGGGCTCGGGGGGGAGCAGTACTTC. Protein product: CASSQDLGLGGEQYF.

This clone was seen a single time. This chain connects TRBV5-1 to TRBJ2-5; 13 positions agree with TRBD2. Matching the DNA end better, TRBJ2-7 makes the J call doubtful. The CDR3 extends over 15 amino acids. CDR1 SGHRS and CDR2 YFSETQ come from the germline V gene. The chain's CDR3 is CASREGLAGEYEQYF. For the CDR3, the DNA is TGCGCCAGCAGGGAAGGACTAGCGGGGGAGTACGAGCAGTACTTC.

V is TRBV6-6 and J is TRBJ1-2; TRBD1 might be the D (6 bases). V lost 4 bases, J lost 3 bases, and 18 bases lay in between. There are 16 residues in the CDR3. Germline lookup yields CDR1 MNHNY and CDR2 SVGAGI (reference sequence). The CDR3 here is CASSSNREGVDYGYTF. The CDR3 region has the DNA TGTGCCAGCAGTTCTAACAGGGAGGGGGTTGACTATGGCTACACCTTC.

As to this clone: Mismatch with germline at one junction end may stem from a read error. The chain joins TRBV13 to TRBJ2-3; D unclear. CDR1 and CDR2 from the germline V gene are PRHDT and FYEKMQ (reference sequence). The CDR3 totals 14 residues. The CDR3 sequence: CASSSTVIGDAQYF. In nucleotides, the CDR3 is TGTGCCAGCAGCTCCACAGTGATAGGAGATGCGCAGTATTTT.

The chain recombines TRBV12-2 with TRBJ2-7; the D call in the table, TRBD2, was not verified against the DNA. TRBV12-2 is a pseudogene segment. The CDR3 contains 15 residues. The CDR3 spells CASRLEASDPYEQYF. The DNA of the CDR3 is TGTGCAAGTCGCTTAGAGGCTAGCGACCCCTACGAGCAGTACTTC.

CDR3 coding DNA: TGCGCCAGCAGCCAAGATAGGCCATGGCAGGAAGGGTCTAACTATGGCTACACCTTC. It codes for CASSQDRPWQEGSNYGYTF. The chain recombines TRBV4-3 with TRBJ1-2; D gene ambiguous. Trimming removed 0 bases at V and 0 bases at J, with 20 bases between. Germline lookup yields CDR1 LGHNA and CDR2 YSLEER. The CDR3 sequence is 19 residues long.

V is TRBV2 and J is TRBJ1-5, with a possible D match to TRBD1 (5 bases). Germline V CDR1 and CDR2: SNHLY, FYNNEI. The V gene lost 1 base and the J gene lost 4 bases, with 14 bases spanning the gap. CDR3 length equals 16 residues. The CDR3 region is CASSEVSWAGNQPQHF. CDR3 DNA: TGTGCCAGCAGTGAAGTATCGTGGGCAGGGAATCAGCCCCAGCATTTT.

As concerns this clone: The same CDR3 is also encoded by other DNA sequences in this sample. The chain has TRBV5-1 and TRBJ2-7, with TRBD2 identical over 10 bases. The V segment lost 0 bases and the J segment 5 bases; nucleotides outside the gene matches: 2. There are 14 residues in the CDR3. Germline values: CDR1 SGHRS, CDR2 YFSETQ. This CDR3 is CASSLGLAGDEQYF. CDR3 nucleotide sequence: TGCGCCAGCAGCTTGGGGCTAGCGGGAGACGAGCAGTACTTC.

This chain joins TRBV27 and TRBJ2-7, with 13 bases aligning to TRBD2. Trimming at V came to 5 bases and at J to 2 bases, leaving 12 bases not matched to a gene. The CDR3 runs to 18 residues. Germline values: CDR1 MNHEY, CDR2 SMNVEV (reference sequence). The CDR3 region has the DNA TGTGCCAGCAGTCCCGGGACTAGCGGGACCTTAGACACCTACGAGCAGTACTTC. Its translation is CASSPGTSGTLDTYEQYF.

This sequence joins TRBV28 and TRBJ1-5; 10 nucleotides match TRBD1. Trimming removed 5 bases from V and 6 bases from J; junction bases left unmatched: 7. CDR3 size: 15 residues. From germline, CDR1 is MDHEN and CDR2 SYDVKM. CDR3 region: CASSPDRGRGQPQHF. The CDR3, as DNA: TGTGCCAGCAGTCCCGACAGGGGGCGCGGTCAGCCCCAGCATTTT.

This chain connects TRBV6-5 to TRBJ2-7; D gene uncertain. Between the trimmed V and J ends, which lost 2 bases and 2 bases, there was a span of 16 bases. Per the germline V gene, CDR1 is MNHEY and CDR2 is SVGAGI. This CDR3 comprises 16 residues. CDR3 region: CASSYLFLDAPYEQYF. CDR3 DNA: TGTGCCAGCAGTTACCTATTCCTGGACGCCCCCTACGAGCAGTACTTC.

The rearrangement links TRBV11-2 to TRBJ1-1; the D gene is possibly TRBD1 (5 bases). V was trimmed by 1 base and J by 5 bases, leaving 14 bases between them. The CDR3 totals 15 residues. In germline, CDR1 is SGHAT, CDR2 FQNNGV. The chain's CDR3 is CASSLVRGVGTEAFF. DNA for the CDR3: TGTGCCAGCAGCTTAGTCAGAGGGGTGGGGACTGAAGCTTTCTTT.

This chain joins TRBV5-1 and TRBJ2-7, with 7 bases identical to TRBD2. The CDR3 has 15 residues. Germline V gene lookup returns CDR1 SGHRS and CDR2 YFSETQ. V was clipped by 0 bases and J by 3 bases; unmatched bases: 6. CDR3 region: CASSLELLADYEQYF. CDR3 coding DNA: TGCGCCAGCAGCTTGGAACTTCTAGCGGACTACGAGCAGTACTTC.